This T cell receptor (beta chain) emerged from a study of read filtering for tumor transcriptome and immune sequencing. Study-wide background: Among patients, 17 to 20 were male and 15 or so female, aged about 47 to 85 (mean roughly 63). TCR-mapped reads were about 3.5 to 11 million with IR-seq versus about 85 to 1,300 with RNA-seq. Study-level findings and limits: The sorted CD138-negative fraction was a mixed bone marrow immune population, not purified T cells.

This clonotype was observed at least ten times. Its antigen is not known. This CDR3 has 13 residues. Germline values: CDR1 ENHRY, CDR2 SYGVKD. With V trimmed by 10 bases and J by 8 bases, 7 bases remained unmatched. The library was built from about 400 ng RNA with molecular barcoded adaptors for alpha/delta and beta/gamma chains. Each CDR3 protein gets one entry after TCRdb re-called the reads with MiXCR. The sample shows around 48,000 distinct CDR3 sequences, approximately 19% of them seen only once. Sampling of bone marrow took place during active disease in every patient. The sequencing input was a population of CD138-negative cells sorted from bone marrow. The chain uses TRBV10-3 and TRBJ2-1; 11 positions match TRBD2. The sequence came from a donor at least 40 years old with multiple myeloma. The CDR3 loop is CATMGLAVDEQFF. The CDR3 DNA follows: TGTGCCACTATGGGACTAGCGGTCGATGAGCAGTTCTTC.